This entry features one T cell receptor beta chain sequence. Its cognate antigen is unknown. The data originate from a study of T cells after yellow fever vaccination. CDR1 and CDR2 (germline): SGHAT, FQNNGV. Trimming took off 7 bases at V and 5 bases at J, with 17 bases between the two ends. The CDR3 sequence is 15 residues long. Broader study findings: There was a small share of clonotypes that showed up in both the CD4 and CD8 compartments. Subsequent to the booster, the majority of primary-vaccination clones reappeared (roughly 97% CD4, about 90% CD8). Peaking on day 5 versus 15, the secondary response was faster but weaker.

Universal primer sites and UMIs were introduced during 5'RACE template-switching synthesis of TCR cDNA. TCRdb ran MiXCR on the 5' RACE reads and lists one entry per CDR3 protein. In the table there are about 300,000 distinct CDR3 sequences, around 6.8% of which are singletons. This sequence was found in a young man who received the YFV17D yellow fever vaccine. The sample consisted of PBMCs, taken 45 days after the first yellow fever vaccination. This sequence joins TRBV11-2 and TRBJ2-2; D gene uncertain. The CDR3 protein is CASTFSGVWTGELFF. For the CDR3, the DNA is TGTGCCAGCACCTTCTCTGGGGTTTGGACCGGGGAGCTGTTTTTT.